The clone carrying this TCR beta chain was found many times. Its target is unknown. The source of the sample is a study of CD8 T cells in ankylosing spondylitis. Findings of the study overall: In reactive arthritis synovial fluid and blood, some motif variants had been reported before. One TCR beta motif, made up of several highly homologous variants, appeared characteristic of ankylosing spondylitis blood. Reports say disease-linked clones showed up significantly more in matched ankylosing spondylitis synovial fluid.

CDR1 is SGHDT, CDR2 YYEEEE, per germline. The V end was cut by 4 bases, the J end by 2 bases, with 16 bases between. This CDR3 region has 15 residues. As the method for making TCR beta libraries, quantitative 5'-RACE with molecular barcodes was used. TCRdb called the 5' RACE reads again in MiXCR, with one record for every CDR3 protein. Of 200,000 to 250,000 distinct CDR3 sequences listed, more than 9% are singletons. This clonotype was sampled from a male donor with ankylosing spondylitis or in good health (not recorded which). Sequencing input: blood, either unsorted or a sorted T cell fraction (not recorded which). The chain recombines TRBV5-6 with TRBJ2-7; D is perhaps TRBD1 or TRBD2 (5 bases each). This CDR3 reads CASSGSDWGPYEQYF. The CDR3 nucleotides are TGTGCCAGCAGCGGGAGCGATTGGGGACCCTACGAGCAGTACTTC.